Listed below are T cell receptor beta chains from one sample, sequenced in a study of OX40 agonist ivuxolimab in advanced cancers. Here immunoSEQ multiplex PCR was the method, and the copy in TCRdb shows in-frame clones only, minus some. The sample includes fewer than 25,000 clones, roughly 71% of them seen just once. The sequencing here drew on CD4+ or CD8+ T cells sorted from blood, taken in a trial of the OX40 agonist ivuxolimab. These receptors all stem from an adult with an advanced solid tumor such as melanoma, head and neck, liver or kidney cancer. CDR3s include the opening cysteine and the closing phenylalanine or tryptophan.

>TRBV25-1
CASSEDGGRTEAFF
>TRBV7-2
CASSLSGSSYEQYF
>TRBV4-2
CASSQSRTGGSPLHF
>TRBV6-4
CASSDGRGQNTGELFF
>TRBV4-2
CASSPSKGVVLGTEAFF
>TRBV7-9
CASSDGTGLGYEQYF
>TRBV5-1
CASSQDRNTEAFF
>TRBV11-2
CASSFGPNTGELFF
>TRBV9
CASSSQGAEAFF
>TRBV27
CASSLGVDQPQHF
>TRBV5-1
CASSLAGGAYNEQFF
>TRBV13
CASSPRGGPNTGELFF
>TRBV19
CASKGLLGGNQPQHF
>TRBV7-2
CASSLETSPVYEQYF
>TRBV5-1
CASSLPSGRALASGANVLTF
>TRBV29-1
CSVEGRGRRETQYF
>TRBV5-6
CASSGEDDQYEQYF
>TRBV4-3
CASSPGQGFYEQYF
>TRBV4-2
CASSQDRNTEAFF
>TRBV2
CASSNPGTGGEKLFF